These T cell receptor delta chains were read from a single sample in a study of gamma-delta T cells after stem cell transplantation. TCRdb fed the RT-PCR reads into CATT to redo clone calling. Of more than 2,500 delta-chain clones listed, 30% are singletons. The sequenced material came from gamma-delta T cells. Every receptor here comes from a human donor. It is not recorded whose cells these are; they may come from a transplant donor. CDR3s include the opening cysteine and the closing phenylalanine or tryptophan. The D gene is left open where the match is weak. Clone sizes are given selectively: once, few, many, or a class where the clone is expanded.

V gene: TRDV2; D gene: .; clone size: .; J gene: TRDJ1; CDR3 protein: CACDMIGPFFDKLIF; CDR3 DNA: TGTGCCTGTGACATGATCGGGCCTTTCTTTGATAAACTCATCTTT
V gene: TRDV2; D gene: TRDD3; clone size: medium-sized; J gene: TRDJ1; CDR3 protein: CACDTVSFTGGYATDKLIF; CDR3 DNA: TGTGCCTGTGACACCGTTTCCTTTACTGGGGGATATGCCACCGATAAACTCATCTTT
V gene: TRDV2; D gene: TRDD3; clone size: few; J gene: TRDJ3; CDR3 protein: CACDTGALTGVSWDTRQMFF; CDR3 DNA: TGTGCCTGTGACACGGGAGCGCTTACTGGGGTCTCCTGGGACACCCGACAGATGTTTTTC
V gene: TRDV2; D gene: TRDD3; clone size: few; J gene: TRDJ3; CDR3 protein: CACDSLLGDTSWDTRQMFF; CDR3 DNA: TGTGCCTGTGATTCACTACTGGGGGATACGTCCTGGGACACCCGACAGATGTTTTTC
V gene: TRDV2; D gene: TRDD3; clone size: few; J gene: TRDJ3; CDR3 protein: CACDPAILGDTSSWDTRQMFF; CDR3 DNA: TGTGCCTGTGACCCCGCGATACTGGGGGATACGAGCTCCTGGGACACCCGACAGATGTTTTTC
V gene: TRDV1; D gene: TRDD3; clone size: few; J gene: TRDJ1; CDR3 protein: CALGERNFGFWGTKTYTDKLIF; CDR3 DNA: TGTGCTCTTGGGGAAAGGAATTTTGGTTTCTGGGGGACCAAAACCTACACCGATAAACTCATCTTT
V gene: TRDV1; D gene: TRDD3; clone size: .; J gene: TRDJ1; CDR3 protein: CALGEPPPTAGGYQAYTDKLIF; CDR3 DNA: TGTGCTCTTGGGGAACCCCCTCCTACGGCTGGGGGATACCAGGCGTACACCGATAAACTCATCTTT
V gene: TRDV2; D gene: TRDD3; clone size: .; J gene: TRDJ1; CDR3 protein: CACDTAYHYLPPRGGFTDKLIF; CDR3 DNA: TGTGCCTGTGACACCGCGTACCATTACCTCCCCCCTCGCGGGGGATTCACCGATAAACTCATCTTT
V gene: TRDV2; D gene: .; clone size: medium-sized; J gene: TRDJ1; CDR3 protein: CACDTSPPGARRVDTDKLIF; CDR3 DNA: TGTGCCTGTGACACCTCCCCCCCCGGGGCGCGTAGGGTGGACACCGATAAACTCATCTTT
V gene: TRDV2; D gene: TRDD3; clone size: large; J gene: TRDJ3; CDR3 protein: CACDTGGITPSWDTRQMFF; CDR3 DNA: TGTGCCTGTGACACCGGGGGGATAACCCCCTCCTGGGACACCCGACAGATGTTTTTC
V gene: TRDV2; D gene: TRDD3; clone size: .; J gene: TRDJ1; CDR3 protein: CACDAILGDTGTTDKLIF; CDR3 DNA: TGTGCCTGTGACGCTATACTGGGGGATACCGGTACCACCGATAAACTCATCTTT
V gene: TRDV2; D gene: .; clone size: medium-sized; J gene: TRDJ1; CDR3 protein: CACDTVSVTGYTDKLIF; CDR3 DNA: TGTGCCTGTGACACCGTTTCAGTCACGGGGTACACCGATAAACTCATCTTT
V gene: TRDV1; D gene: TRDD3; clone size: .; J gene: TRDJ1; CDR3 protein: CALGELPSSSAFRGTGGSDKLIF; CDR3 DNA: TGTGCTCTTGGGGAACTTCCTTCCAGCTCGGCCTTCCGCGGTACTGGGGGATCCGATAAACTCATCTTT
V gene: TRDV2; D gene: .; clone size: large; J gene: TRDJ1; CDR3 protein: CACDTLKPSYTDKLIF; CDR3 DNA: TGTGCCTGTGACACTCTTAAGCCCTCGTACACCGATAAACTCATCTTT
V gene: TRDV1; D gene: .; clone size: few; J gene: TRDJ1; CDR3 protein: CALGAYWVHSTDKLIF; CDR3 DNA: TGTGCTCTTGGGGCGTACTGGGTCCATAGCACCGATAAACTCATCTTT
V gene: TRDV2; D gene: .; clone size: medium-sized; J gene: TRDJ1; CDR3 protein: CACDTVARVIATDKLIF; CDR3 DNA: TGTGCCTGTGACACGGTCGCAAGGGTGATCGCCACCGATAAACTCATCTTT
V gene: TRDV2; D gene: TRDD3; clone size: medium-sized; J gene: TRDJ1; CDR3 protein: CACDKLGDTRTDKLIF; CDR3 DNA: TGTGCCTGTGACAAACTGGGGGATACGCGCACCGATAAACTCATCTTT
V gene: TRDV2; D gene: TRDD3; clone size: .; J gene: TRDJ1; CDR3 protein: CACDTIDLGVFNTDKLIF; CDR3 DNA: TGTGCCTGTGACACGATAGATCTGGGGGTCTTTAACACCGATAAACTCATCTTT
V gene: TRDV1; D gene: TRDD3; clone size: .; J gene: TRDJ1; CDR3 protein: CALGELKLGSYWGPTDKLIF; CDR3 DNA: TGTGCTCTTGGGGAATTAAAGCTGGGGTCGTACTGGGGGCCCACCGATAAACTCATCTTT
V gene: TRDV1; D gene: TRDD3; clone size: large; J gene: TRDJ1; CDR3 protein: CALAPCTGDTPLYTDKLIF; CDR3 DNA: TGTGCTCTTGCGCCGTGTACTGGGGATACCCCCCTGTACACCGATAAACTCATCTTT
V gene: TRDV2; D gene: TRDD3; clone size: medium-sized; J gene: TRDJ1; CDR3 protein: CACDILGDTADKLIF; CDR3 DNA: TGTGCCTGTGACATACTGGGGGATACGGCCGATAAACTCATCTTT
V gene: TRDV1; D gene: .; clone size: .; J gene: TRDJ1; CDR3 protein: CALKNCAGGMYTDKLIF; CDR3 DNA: TGTGCTCTTAAAAATTGCGCGGGGGGAATGTACACCGATAAGCTCATCTTT
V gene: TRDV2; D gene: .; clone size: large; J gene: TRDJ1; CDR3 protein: CACDMLVPTLYTDKLIF; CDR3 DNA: TGTGCCTGTGACATGCTGGTCCCTACCCTGTACACCGATAAACTCATCTTT
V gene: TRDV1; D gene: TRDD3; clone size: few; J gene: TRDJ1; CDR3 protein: CALGSPRGYALRQDYTDKLIF; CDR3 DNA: TGTGCTCTTGGGTCCCCCCGGGGATACGCTCTTCGTCAGGACTACACCGATAAACTCATCTTT
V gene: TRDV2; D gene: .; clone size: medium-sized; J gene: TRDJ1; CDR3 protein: CACDALRGGPNTDKLIF; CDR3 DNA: TGTGCCTGTGACGCCTTGCGGGGGGGCCCCAACACCGATAAACTCATCTTT
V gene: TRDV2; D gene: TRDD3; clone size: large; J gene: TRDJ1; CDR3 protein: CACDPLGDSRNTDKLIF; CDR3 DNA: TGTGCCTGTGACCCCTTGGGGGATAGCCGAAACACCGATAAACTCATCTTT
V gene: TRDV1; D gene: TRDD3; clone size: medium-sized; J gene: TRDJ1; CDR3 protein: CALGDQPSFDWGISEGGDKLIF; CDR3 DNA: TGTGCTCTTGGGGACCAACCTTCCTTTGACTGGGGGATAAGCGAGGGGGGCGATAAACTCATCTTT
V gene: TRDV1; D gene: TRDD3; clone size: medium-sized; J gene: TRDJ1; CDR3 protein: CALGVPGALHNRGVSTLPWGIRGEGKLIF; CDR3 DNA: TGTGCTCTTGGGGTGCCCGGGGCTTTGCATAACCGTGGAGTGTCCACCCTGCCCTGGGGGATACGGGGCGAGGGTAAACTCATCTTT
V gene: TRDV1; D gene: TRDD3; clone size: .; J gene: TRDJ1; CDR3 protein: CALGGIGDTRETDKLIF; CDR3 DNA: TGTGCTCTTGGGGGGATAGGGGATACGCGGGAGACCGATAAACTCATCTTT
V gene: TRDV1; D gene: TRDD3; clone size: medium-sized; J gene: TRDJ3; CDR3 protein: CALGERSNWGHSSWDTRQMFF; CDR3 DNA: TGTGCTCTTGGGGAAAGGTCGAACTGGGGGCATAGCTCCTGGGACACCCGACAGATGTTTTTC
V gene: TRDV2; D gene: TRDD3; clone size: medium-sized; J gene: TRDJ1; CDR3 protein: CACLPLPSSVLGDTDKLIF; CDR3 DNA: TGTGCCTGCCTCCCCTTACCTTCATCGGTACTGGGGGACACCGATAAACTCATCTTT
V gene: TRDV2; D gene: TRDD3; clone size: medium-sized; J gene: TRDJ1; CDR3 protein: CACDRLGDTRETDKLIF; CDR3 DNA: TGTGCCTGTGACCGACTGGGGGATACGCGTGAAACCGATAAACTCATCTTT
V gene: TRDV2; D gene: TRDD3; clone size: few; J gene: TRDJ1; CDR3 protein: CACDTMVLGATDKLIF; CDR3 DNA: TGTGCCTGTGACACAATGGTACTGGGGGCCACCGATAAACTCATCTTT
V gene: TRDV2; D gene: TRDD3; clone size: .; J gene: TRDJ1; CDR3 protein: CACDTPGGYTDKLIF; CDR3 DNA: TGTGCCTGTGACACCCCTGGGGGATACACCGATAAACTCATCTTT
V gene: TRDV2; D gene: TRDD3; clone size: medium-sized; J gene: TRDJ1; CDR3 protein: CACDTAGSRGYLGPKLIF; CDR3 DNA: TGTGCCTGTGACACCGCGGGGTCAAGGGGATACTTGGGGCCTAAACTCATCTTT
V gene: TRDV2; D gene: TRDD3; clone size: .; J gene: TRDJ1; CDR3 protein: CACDTLGDYTDKLIF; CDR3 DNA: TGTGCCTGTGACACTCTGGGGGACTACACCGATAAACTCATCTTT
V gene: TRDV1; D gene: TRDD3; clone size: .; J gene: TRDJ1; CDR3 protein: CALGGVGDTRETDKLIF; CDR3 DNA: TGTGCTCTTGGGGGGGTAGGGGATACGCGGGAGACCGATAAACTCATCTTT
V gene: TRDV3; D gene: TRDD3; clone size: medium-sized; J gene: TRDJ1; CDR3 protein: CAFGRWGIEGTDKLIF; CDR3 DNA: TGTGCCTTTGGACGGTGGGGGATAGAGGGCACCGATAAACTCATCTTT
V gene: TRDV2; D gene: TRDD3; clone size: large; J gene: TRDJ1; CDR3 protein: CACDLLGDKDKLIF; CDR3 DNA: TGTGCCTGTGACTTACTGGGGGATAAAGATAAACTCATCTTT
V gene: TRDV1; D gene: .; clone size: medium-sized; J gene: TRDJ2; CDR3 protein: CALGELAAFVPLEEGAAQLFF; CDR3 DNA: TGTGCTCTTGGGGAACTAGCCGCTTTTGTTCCACTAGAGGAGGGGGCAGCACAACTATTCTTT
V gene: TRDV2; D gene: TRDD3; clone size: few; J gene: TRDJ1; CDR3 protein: CACDTLGGRDKLIF; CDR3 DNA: TGTGCCTGTGACACACTGGGGGGGCGCGATAAACTCATCTTT
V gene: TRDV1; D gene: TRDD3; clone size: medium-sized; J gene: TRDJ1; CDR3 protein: CALAWGLLGDNYTDKLIF; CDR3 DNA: TGTGCTCTTGCCTGGGGCCTACTGGGGGATAATTACACCGATAAACTCATCTTT
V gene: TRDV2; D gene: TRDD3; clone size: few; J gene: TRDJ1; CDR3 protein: CACDTLLGDTDKLIF; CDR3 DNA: TGTGCCTGTGACACCCTACTGGGGGATACCGATAAACTCATCTTT
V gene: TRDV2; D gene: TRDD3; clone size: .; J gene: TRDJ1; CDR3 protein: CACVGLGDKTDKLIF; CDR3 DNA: TGTGCCTGTGTGGGCCTGGGGGATAAAACCGATAAACTCATCTTT
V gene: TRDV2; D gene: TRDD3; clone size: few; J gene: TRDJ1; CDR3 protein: CACDSLNPPGGSKNTDKLIF; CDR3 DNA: TGTGCCTGTGACTCCCTTAACCCCCCTGGGGGATCCAAAAACACCGATAAACTCATCTTT
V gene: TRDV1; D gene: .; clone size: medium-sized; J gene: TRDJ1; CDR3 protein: CAPCCRLGTSPYTDKLIF; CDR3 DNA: TGTGCCCCCTGCTGCAGGCTGGGGACTTCTCCGTACACCGATAAACTCATCTTT
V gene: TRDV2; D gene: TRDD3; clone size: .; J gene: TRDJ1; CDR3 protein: CACDTLGLPTRLGDPDKLIF; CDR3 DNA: TGTGCCTGTGACACCCTAGGCCTTCCGACGAGGCTGGGGGATCCCGATAAACTCATCTTT
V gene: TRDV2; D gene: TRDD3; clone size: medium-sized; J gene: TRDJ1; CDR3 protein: CACDPIGGAHQYTDKLIF; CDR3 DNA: TGTGCCTGTGACCCTATTGGGGGAGCCCACCAGTACACCGATAAACTCATCTTT
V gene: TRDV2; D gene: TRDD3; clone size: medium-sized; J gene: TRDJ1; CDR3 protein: CACDTVGGYGTDKLIF; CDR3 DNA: TGTGCCTGTGACACTGTCGGGGGATACGGCACCGATAAACTCATCTTT
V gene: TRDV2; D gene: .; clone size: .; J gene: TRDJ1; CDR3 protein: CACDTIGGSTFGTDKLIF; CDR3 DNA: .
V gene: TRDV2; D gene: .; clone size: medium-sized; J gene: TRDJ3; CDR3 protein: CACDTLAEDTFSSSWDTRQMFF; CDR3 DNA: TGTGCCTGTGACACCCTAGCTGAGGATACTTTCTCGAGCTCCTGGGACACCCGACAGATGTTTTTC
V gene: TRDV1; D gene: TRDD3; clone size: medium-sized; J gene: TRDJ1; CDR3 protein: CALGYWGPDTDKLIF; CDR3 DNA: TGTGCTCTTGGGTACTGGGGACCCGACACCGATAAACTCATCTTT
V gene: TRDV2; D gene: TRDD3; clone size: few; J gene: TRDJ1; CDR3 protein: CACDTVPGGYSETDKLIF; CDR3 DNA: TGTGCCTGTGACACCGTCCCTGGGGGATACTCGGAGACCGATAAACTCATCTTT
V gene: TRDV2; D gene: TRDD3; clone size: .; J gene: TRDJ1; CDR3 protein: CACDGLGAMYTDKLIF; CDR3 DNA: TGTGCCTGTGACGGACTGGGGGCCATGTACACCGATAAACTCATCTTT
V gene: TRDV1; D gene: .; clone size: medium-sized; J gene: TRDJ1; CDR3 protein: CALGVGGHETPSTDKLIF; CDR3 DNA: TGTGCTCTTGGGGTGGGCGGGCATGAGACCCCAAGCACCGATAAACTCATCTTT
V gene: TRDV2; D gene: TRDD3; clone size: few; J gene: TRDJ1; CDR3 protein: CACDTVVSWGTPQYTDKLIF; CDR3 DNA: TGTGCCTGTGACACCGTTGTGTCCTGGGGGACCCCCCAGTACACCGATAAACTCATCTTT
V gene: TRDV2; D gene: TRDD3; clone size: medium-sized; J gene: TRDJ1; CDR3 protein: CACDKLGDNYDKLIF; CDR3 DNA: TGTGCCTGTGACAAACTGGGGGATAACTACGATAAACTCATCTTT